Each of the 27 T cell receptor beta chains below was sequenced from the same sample in a study of T cell repertoires in cytomegalovirus infection. TCRdb called the reads again in MiXCR, with one record for every CDR3 protein. The table records about 490,000 distinct CDR3 sequences, more than 20% of them present only once. Sequencing input: PBMCs. These TCRs come from a human donor in good health (CMV status not recorded). Some clones in this sample may be carry-over from other donors' samples.

This clonotype appeared a single time. The chain joins TRBV6-5 to TRBJ2-1, with 8 bases aligning to TRBD2. The length of the CDR3 is 17 residues. J was trimmed by 9 bases and V by 2 bases; bases with no gene match: 15. CDR1 is MNHEY and CDR2 is SVGAGI in the germline V gene. CDR3 nucleotides: TGTGCCAGCAGTTACGTAGGGGGGGGGACTAGGGTCAGTGAGCAGTTCTTC. Amino acids: CASSYVGGGTRVSEQFF.

CDR3 bases: TGTGCCACCAGTGACCGACTAGCGGGAACTATAAATGAGCAGTTCTTC. The encoded protein is CATSDRLAGTINEQFF. The rearrangement joins TRBV24-1 to TRBJ2-1; 11 bases fit TRBD2. Germline V gene sequence: CDR1 KGHDR, CDR2 SFDVKD. This CDR3 has 16 residues. After removal of 4 bases from V and 7 bases from J, the junction contained 8 bases not matched to a gene.

This clonotype was counted many times. This chain joins TRBV7-9 and TRBJ2-1; D call uncertain. The CDR3 runs to 14 residues. Germline CDR1 is SEHNR and CDR2 is FQNEAQ (reference sequence). The germline V and J ends were trimmed by 2 bases and 0 bases, with 5 bases remaining between them. DNA of the CDR3: TGTGCCAGCAGCTTAATAAGCTCCTACAATGAGCAGTTCTTC. It yields the protein CASSLISSYNEQFF.

This chain joins TRBV6-1 and TRBJ1-1; D gene uncertain. The CDR3 consists of 14 residues. The V end lost 9 bases, the J end lost 0 bases, and 14 bases lay between the germline ends. Germline V gives CDR1 MNHNS, CDR2 SASEGT. CDR3 DNA sequence: TGTGCCAGTACGTCCCGGGAGCTGAACACTGAAGCTTTCTTT. Its translation: CASTSRELNTEAFF.

This clonotype was seen only a few times. CDR3 nucleotides: TGTGCCAGCAGCTCCCCTCCGGGAGGGTGGGATGGTGAGCAGTTCTTC. Its translation: CASSSPPGGWDGEQFF. The chain uses TRBV7-9 and TRBJ2-1; TRBD2 agrees at 8 bases. V lost 4 bases, J lost 9 bases, and 14 bases stayed unmatched. The germline V gene has CDR1 SEHNR and CDR2 FQNEAQ (reference sequence). This CDR3 is built from 16 residues.

This clonotype was observed a few times. The chain recombines TRBV6-2 or TRBV6-3 with TRBJ2-5, with D unclear. Germline V gene sequence: CDR1 MNHEY, CDR2 SVGEGT. The CDR3 is 15 amino acids. The germline V and J ends were trimmed by 3 bases and 2 bases, with 13 bases remaining between them. The CDR3 spells CASSYRAWWQETQYF. CDR3 DNA sequence: TGTGCCAGCAGTTATCGGGCTTGGTGGCAAGAGACCCAGTACTTC.

The table lists this clonotype with a few counts. This chain links TRBV20-1 with TRBJ1-1; no firm D call. CDR3 length: 16 residues. Germline CDR1 is DFQATT and CDR2 is SNEGSKA (reference sequence). Deletions cut 0 bases from V and 0 bases from J, with 14 bases between. The CDR3, as DNA: TGCAGTGCTAGAGATATTGGCAGGAGCCTGAACACTGAAGCTTTCTTT. It encodes CSARDIGRSLNTEAFF.

J is TRBJ2-5 and V is TRBV27; D is possibly TRBD2 (6 bases). From germline, CDR1 is MNHEY and CDR2 SMNVEV (reference sequence). Trimming left V 11 bases short and J 1 base short, with 20 bases between. This CDR3 comprises 15 residues. The CDR3 DNA reads TGTGCCGGAATATGCCAGGGACTTCCCCAAGAGACCCAGTACTTC. It translates to CAGICQGLPQETQYF.

CDR3 in amino acids: CSVATGAKDTQYF. CDR3 in DNA: TGCAGCGTCGCTACAGGGGCGAAAGATACGCAGTATTTT. This rearrangement joins TRBV29-1 to TRBJ2-3, with 7 bases identical to TRBD1. From germline, CDR1 is SQVTM and CDR2 ANQGSEA. This CDR3 has 13 residues. V gave up 6 bases and J gave up 5 bases; unmatched junction bases: 8.

The chain recombines TRBV15 with TRBJ2-3, with 7 bases lining up with TRBD1. CDR3 length equals 14 residues. The V gene end was trimmed by 8 bases and the J gene end by 3 bases; junction bases not matched to a gene: 8. The germline gives CDR1 LNHNV, CDR2 YYDKDF (reference sequence). CDR3 amino acids: CATQDRVETDTQYF. The CDR3 DNA follows: TGTGCCACCCAAGACAGGGTGGAAACAGATACGCAGTATTTT.

The rearrangement uses TRBV15 and TRBJ2-3; D gene uncertain. Trimming took off 0 bases at V and 0 bases at J, with 7 bases between the two ends. In germline, CDR1 is LNHNV, CDR2 YYDKDF (reference sequence). The CDR3 consists of 15 residues. CDR3 sequence reads: CATSRDQDSTDTQYF. In DNA form, the CDR3 reads TGTGCCACCAGCAGAGATCAGGATAGCACAGATACGCAGTATTTT.

Only a few counts were recorded for this clonotype. This rearrangement joins TRBV4-3 to TRBJ2-1; possibly TRBD1 for D (6 bases). There are 15 residues in the CDR3. The V end lost 5 bases, the J end lost 2 bases, and 13 bases lay between the germline ends. CDR1 LGHNA and CDR2 YSLEER come from the germline V gene. The CDR3 DNA reads TGCGCCAGCAGCGTCAACAGGGTCCCCTACAATGAGCAGTTCTTC. This translates into CASSVNRVPYNEQFF.

This clonotype was observed many times. V and J are TRBV12-3 or TRBV12-4 and TRBJ2-7; 9 nucleotides align to TRBD1. Losses at the gene ends were 5 bases for V and 8 bases for J; bases not matched to a gene: 10. CDR3 size: 14 residues. Here the CDR3 DNA reads TGTGCCAGCAGTCCAGGGACAGGGCCGAAAAAGCAGTACGTC. It is translated as CASSPGTGPKKQYV.

This clonotype was picked up a small number of times. V is TRBV10-3 and J is TRBJ2-1, with D perhaps matching TRBD2 (5 bases). The V gene lost 0 bases and the J gene lost 11 bases, with 11 bases spanning the gap. The CDR3 loop spans 13 amino acids. CDR1 is ENHRY and CDR2 is SYGVKD in the germline V gene. The CDR3 region has the DNA TGTGCCATCAGTGAGTCGGCAGCGGATCAGCAGTTCTTC. Encoded protein: CAISESAADQQFF.

J is TRBJ2-3 and V is TRBV28; a weak D match, TRBD2 (6 bases). The CDR3 sequence is 16 residues long. The germline V gene has CDR1 MDHEN and CDR2 SYDVKM. V was pared by 8 bases and J by 1 base, with 19 bases between. The chain's CDR3 is CASRRRAPWGTDTQYF. DNA of the CDR3: TGTGCCAGCCGGAGGAGGGCCCCCTGGGGCACAGATACGCAGTATTTT.

This clonotype was observed a handful of times. A much more abundant neighbour one base away suggests this may be a read error. The chain uses TRBV7-8 and TRBJ2-7; D remains unclear. This CDR3 spans 12 amino acids. V lost 1 base to trimming and J lost 5 bases, with 6 bases between them. The V gene's germline CDR1 is SGHVS and CDR2 FQNEAQ. For the CDR3, the DNA is TGTGCCAGCAGCTTAGTTTTCCACGAGCAGTACTTC. This codes for CASSLVFHEQYF.

The chain has TRBV20-1 and TRBJ2-7; a weak D match, TRBD2 (6 bases). The CDR3 length is 16 residues. CDR1 and CDR2 from the germline V gene are DFQATT and SNEGSKA (reference sequence). V was clipped by 0 bases and J by 1 base, with 16 bases between them. CDR3 amino acids: CSARDFSGSGSYEQYF. For the CDR3, the DNA is TGCAGTGCTAGAGATTTTTCCGGGAGTGGGTCCTACGAGCAGTACTTC.

The gene calls are TRBV5-4 and TRBJ2-2, with D maybe TRBD2 (6 bases). This CDR3 is 16 amino acids long. Trimming removed 0 bases from V and 4 bases from J, with 13 bases in between. The V gene's germline CDR1 is SGHNT and CDR2 YYREEE (reference sequence). CDR3 sequence reads: CASSLAGLAITGELFF. The CDR3 bases are TGTGCCAGCAGCTTGGCGGGGCTAGCGATCACCGGGGAGCTGTTTTTT.

The rearrangement links TRBV7-9 to TRBJ1-5, with 10 bases that match TRBD1. The germline V gene has CDR1 SEHNR and CDR2 FQNEAQ (reference sequence). V dropped 5 bases and J dropped 9; count of bases not matched to a gene: 16. This CDR3 spans 17 amino acids. DNA for the CDR3: TGTGCCAGCAGCCCATACTCCGGGACAGGGGTGGGGCGGCCCCAGCATTTT. This encodes CASSPYSGTGVGRPQHF.

This clonotype appeared once. Being one base from a much bigger clone, this may be a read error. The J gene is TRBJ2-2, the V gene TRBV6-1, with 9 bases identical to TRBD1. The CDR3 is 15 residues long. CDR1 is MNHNS and CDR2 is SASEGT in the germline V gene. CDR3 DNA: TGTGCCAGCACTGGAACAGGGGGCGCGCCCGGGGGGCTGTTTTTT. This sequence encodes CASTGTGGAPGGLFF.

In its sample, this clonotype was seen once. Given a much more abundant clone one base away, this may be a read error. This rearrangement joins TRBV28 to TRBJ2-5; D could derive from TRBD1 or TRBD2 (5 bases each). In germline, CDR1 is MDHEN, CDR2 SYDVKM. CDR3 length: 17 amino acids. V was pared by 6 bases and J by 4 bases, with 24 bases between. CDR3 sequence (DNA): TGTGCCAGCAGAGTTTTAGCACCCGCCGGGGCCGGAGAGACCCAGTACTTC. Translated, it gives CASRVLAPAGAGETQYF.

The rearrangement links TRBV20-1 to TRBJ1-5, with D maybe TRBD1 (5 bases). The CDR3 consists of 14 residues. V lost 6 bases to trimming and J lost 0 bases, with 12 bases between them. Germline values: CDR1 DFQATT, CDR2 SNEGSKA (reference sequence). The CDR3 spells CSAARQFSNQPQHF. CDR3 in DNA: TGCAGTGCCGCCCGACAGTTTAGCAATCAGCCCCAGCATTTT.

The rearrangement joins TRBV7-4 to TRBJ2-4; TRBD2 is a possible D gene (6 bases). The CDR3 is 16 amino acids. The V gene lost 1 base and the J gene lost 0 bases, with 10 bases spanning the gap. The germline V gene encodes CDR1 SGHVT and CDR2 SQSDAQ. CDR3 protein: CASSLDAGLAKNIQYF. The CDR3 region has the DNA TGTGCCAGCAGCTTAGACGCGGGACTAGCCAAAAACATTCAGTACTTC.

The sample holds a few counts of this clonotype. The gene calls are TRBV11-2 and TRBJ2-4, with D possibly TRBD1 on 5 matching bases. From germline, CDR1 is SGHAT and CDR2 FQNNGV. Trimming stripped 5 bases from V and 3 bases from J, with 11 bases between. The CDR3 extends over 14 amino acids. The CDR3 coding sequence is TGTGCCAGCAGCCTACTTGACAGCAAAAACATTCAGTACTTC. This sequence encodes CASSLLDSKNIQYF.

V usage is TRBV6-2 or TRBV6-3 and J usage is TRBJ1-2, with D uncertain. Germline values: CDR1 MNHEY, CDR2 SVGEGT. Trimming took 6 bases from V and 4 from J, leaving 6 bases between them. The CDR3 is 11 residues long. The CDR3 reads CASRRVYGYTF. In nucleotides, the CDR3 is TGTGCCAGCAGAAGGGTCTATGGCTACACCTTC.

This clonotype was seen ten or more times. The chain recombines TRBV7-6 with TRBJ2-5, with TRBD1 as a possible D gene (5 bases). This CDR3 spans 14 amino acids. Germline V gives CDR1 SGHVS, CDR2 FNYEAQ. Trimming took off 7 bases at V and 5 bases at J, with 17 bases between the two ends. The CDR3 here is CASTQGTGEETQYF. CDR3 sequence (DNA): TGTGCCAGCACCCAAGGCACAGGAGAGGAGACCCAGTACTTC.

The CDR3 region has the DNA TGCGCCAGCAGCTACGCAGGACCCTCCTACAATGAGCAGTTCTTC. It translates to CASSYAGPSYNEQFF. This sequence joins TRBV5-1 and TRBJ2-1; D is unclear. From germline, CDR1 is SGHRS and CDR2 YFSETQ. Trimming shortened V by 3 bases and J by 0 bases, and 10 bases separated the two germline ends. The CDR3 is 15 residues long.